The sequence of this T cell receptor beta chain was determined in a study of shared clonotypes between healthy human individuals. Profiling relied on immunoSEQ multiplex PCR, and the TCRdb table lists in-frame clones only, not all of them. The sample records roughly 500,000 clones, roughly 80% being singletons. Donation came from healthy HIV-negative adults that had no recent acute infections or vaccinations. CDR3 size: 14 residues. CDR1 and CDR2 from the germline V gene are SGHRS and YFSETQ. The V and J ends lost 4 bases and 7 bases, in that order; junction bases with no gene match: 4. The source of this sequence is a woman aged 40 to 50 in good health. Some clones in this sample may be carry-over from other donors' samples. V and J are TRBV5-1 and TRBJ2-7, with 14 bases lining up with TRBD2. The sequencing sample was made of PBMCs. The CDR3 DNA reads TGCGCCAGCAGCGAGGGACTAGCGGGAGTTGAGCAGTACTTC. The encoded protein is CASSEGLAGVEQYF.